This passage covers 19 T cell receptor beta chains from one sample sequenced in a study of early T cells in non-severe SARS-CoV-2 infection. TCRdb independently ran MiXCR on the 5' RACE reads; one entry per CDR3 protein. The table records 30,000 to 45,000 distinct CDR3 sequences, roughly 4% of them present only once. The material sequenced was whole blood. These receptors all come from an adult who was a healthcare worker with PCR-confirmed SARS-CoV-2 infection or an uninfected control (not recorded which).

This clonotype was recorded at least ten times. The chain couples TRBV12-3 or TRBV12-4 to TRBJ2-3, with D possibly matching TRBD2 (5 bases). There are 15 residues in the CDR3. Between the trimmed V and J ends, which lost 4 bases and 4 bases, there was a span of 15 bases. CDR3 DNA sequence: TGTGCCAGCAGTTCCGGGCGGCTAGCCTCAGATACGCAGTATTTT. It encodes CASSSGRLASDTQYF.

This clonotype was observed at least ten times. The chain recombines TRBV7-9 with TRBJ2-2; no firm D call. The CDR3 loop spans 14 amino acids. V lost 2 bases and J lost 13, with 17 bases in between. The germline V gene encodes CDR1 SEHNR and CDR2 FQNEAQ (reference sequence). The CDR3: CASSLTSRIFGLFF. CDR3 in DNA: TGTGCCAGCAGCTTAACCTCCAGAATCTTTGGGCTGTTTTTT.

This clonotype has a count of ten or more. The chain joins TRBV7-2 to TRBJ1-5, with 9 bases matching TRBD1. The junction had 4 bases not matched to a gene; V was cut back by 5 bases and J by 5 bases. This CDR3 has 14 amino acids. The V gene's germline CDR1 is SGHTA and CDR2 FQGNSA. The CDR3 DNA reads TGTGCCAGCAGCCGGGACAGGGCATATCAGCCCCAGCATTTT. Its protein product is CASSRDRAYQPQHF.

This clonotype is medium-sized by share. This chain's CDR3 is CAWSAGGNQPQHF. In DNA form, the CDR3 reads TGTGCCTGGAGTGCAGGGGGCAATCAGCCCCAGCATTTT. The chain carries TRBV30 and TRBJ1-5; tentative D call: TRBD1 (6 bases). Trimming stripped 1 base from V and 2 bases from J, with 6 bases between. CDR3 size: 13 residues. Germline-derived CDR1 and CDR2 are GTSNPN and SVGIG (reference sequence). Combining the CDR3 with reference TRBV30 and TRBJ1-5 gives the whole variable domain SQTIHQWPATLVQPVGSPLSLECTVEGTSNPNLYWYRQAAGRGLQLLFYSVGIGQISSEVPQNLSASRPQDRQFILSSKKLLLSDSGFYLCAWSAGGNQPQHFGDGTRLSIL.

The V and J genes are TRBV6-5 and TRBJ2-2, with 10 nucleotides matching TRBD2. V gave up 8 bases and J gave up 5 bases; unmatched junction bases: 2. The CDR3 length is 13 residues. CDR1 and CDR2 from the germline V gene are MNHEY and SVGAGI. CDR3 sequence reads: CASGTSVTGELFF. CDR3 DNA sequence: TGTGCCAGCGGGACTAGCGTTACCGGGGAGCTGTTTTTT.

This clonotype has ten or more counts. The chain combines TRBV4-3 with TRBJ2-7; 10 positions match TRBD2. Germline lookup yields CDR1 LGHNA and CDR2 YSLEER. This CDR3 spans 17 amino acids. Losses at the gene ends were 4 bases for V and 6 bases for J; bases not matched to a gene: 15. CDR3 nucleotides: TGCGCCAGCAGCCCACAGATCCAGTTAGCGGGAGGTTCCGAGCAGTACTTC. Translated, it gives CASSPQIQLAGGSEQYF.

The chain couples TRBV4-3 to TRBJ1-2; unclear D gene. The germline V gene encodes CDR1 LGHNA and CDR2 YSLEER. The CDR3 loop spans 15 amino acids. The V and J ends lost 4 bases and 0 bases respectively, with 12 bases between them. DNA of the CDR3: TGCGCCAGCAGCCCCGCTGTGGGCACTAACTATGGCTACACCTTC. Translated, it gives CASSPAVGTNYGYTF.

This clonotype was seen a handful of times. The CDR3 region has the DNA TGCGCCAGCAGCCAAGAGACGGGGTCCAATCAGCCCCAGCATTTT. This sequence encodes CASSQETGSNQPQHF. The chain joins TRBV4-3 to TRBJ1-5; D uncertain. In germline, CDR1 is LGHNA, CDR2 YSLEER. With 0 bases removed from V and 3 bases from J, the gap between germline ends came to 9 bases. The CDR3 runs 15 residues.

To note about this clonotype: This may arise from a read error, as a much more abundant clone is one base away. The genes are TRBV3-1 and TRBJ1-3; D uncertain. This CDR3 region has 14 residues. Germline CDR1 reads LGHDT; CDR2 reads YNNKEL (reference sequence). V was cut by 4 bases and J by 8 bases, with 15 bases left in between. CDR3: CASSLTGNGYTIYF. CDR3 DNA sequence: TGTGCCAGCAGCCTGACGGGTAACGGATACACCATATATTTT.

A word on this clonotype: This could be a read error, since a much larger clone is one nucleotide away. J is TRBJ2-7 and V is TRBV7-6; no firm D call. This CDR3 comprises 13 residues. CDR1 SGHVS and CDR2 FNYEAQ come from the germline V gene. This chain's CDR3 is CVSSPDASGEQYV. In nucleotides, the CDR3 is TGTGTCAGCAGCCCCGACGCCTCGGGCGAGCAGTACGTC.

This clonotype was detected many times. The chain has TRBV2 and TRBJ1-5, with D uncertain. This CDR3 is 14 amino acids long. Trimming removed 7 bases at V and 0 bases at J, with 10 bases between. CDR1 SNHLY and CDR2 FYNNEI come from the germline V gene. The chain's CDR3 is CASTKDGSNQPQHF. The CDR3 DNA reads TGTGCCAGCACCAAGGACGGTAGCAATCAGCCCCAGCATTTT.

This clonotype was seen ten or more times. CDR3 coding DNA: TGTGCCAGCAGCGTAGTTGATAGGGGGGCCCAATCCCTCCACTTT. This sequence encodes CASSVVDRGAQSLHF. V gene TRBV9 combines with J gene TRBJ1-6, with a tentative D call TRBD1 (6 bases). Germline CDR1 and CDR2: SGDLS and YYNGEE. The CDR3 totals 15 residues. Trimming removed 0 bases from V and 14 bases from J, with 18 bases in between.

This clonotype occurred many times. The V gene is TRBV5-5, the J gene TRBJ1-2; D perhaps matches TRBD1 (6 bases). Trimming shortened V by 5 bases and J by 8 bases, and 16 bases separated the two germline ends. From germline, CDR1 is SGHKS and CDR2 YYEKEE (reference sequence). This CDR3 is 13 amino acids long. CDR3 coding DNA: TGTGCCAGCAGGTCCCCAGGGGCTGGCGGCTACACCTTC. It translates to CASRSPGAGGYTF.

This clonotype has just a few counts. The CDR3 nucleotides are TGTGCCAGCAGTGATCAGGTTTCCTACAATGAGCAGTTCTTC. As protein: CASSDQVSYNEQFF. V usage is TRBV2 and J usage is TRBJ2-1; D uncertain. Germline values: CDR1 SNHLY, CDR2 FYNNEI. The V end lost 3 bases, the J end lost 1 base, and 7 bases lay between the germline ends. The CDR3 is made up of 14 amino acids.

This clonotype has a count of ten or more. J is TRBJ2-1 and V is TRBV19; D not certain. The length of the CDR3 is 14 residues. Germline CDR1 reads LNHDA; CDR2 reads SQIVND (reference sequence). Trimming pared 6 bases from V and 6 bases from J, leaving 15 bases between. CDR3 coding DNA: TGTGCCAGTAGCCCATACCCAGCAGGCAATGAGCAGTTCTTC. It codes for CASSPYPAGNEQFF.

This clonotype was observed a few times. This chain links TRBV6-6 with TRBJ2-7; D is tentatively TRBD1 or TRBD2 (5 bases each). CDR1 is MNHNY and CDR2 is SVGAGI in the germline V gene (reference sequence). With 4 bases removed from V and 7 bases from J, the gap between germline ends came to 11 bases. The CDR3 is 12 amino acids. The CDR3 DNA is TGTGCCAGCAGTTGGGGGATGGTTGAGCAGTACGTC. This sequence encodes CASSWGMVEQYV.

This clonotype was seen at least ten times. The chain employs TRBV11-2 and TRBJ1-1; 7 bases line up with TRBD1. V shed 1 base and J 2 bases; nucleotides not matched to a gene: 7. The CDR3 length is 16 residues. Germline-derived CDR1 and CDR2 are SGHAT and FQNNGV. This CDR3 reads CASSLGLTGYNTEAFF. CDR3 bases: TGTGCCAGCAGCTTAGGACTGACAGGGTACAACACTGAAGCTTTCTTT.

Only a few counts were recorded for this clonotype. The rearrangement joins TRBV25-1 to TRBJ1-2, with 10 bases aligning to TRBD1. Germline assignment: CDR1 MGHDK and CDR2 SYGVNS. The CDR3 contains 15 residues. Losses at the gene ends were 0 bases for V and 6 bases for J; bases not matched to a gene: 4. DNA for the CDR3: TGTGCCAGCAGTGAATATGTAGGGACAGGGGATGGCTACACCTTC. As protein: CASSEYVGTGDGYTF.

This clonotype was recorded at least ten times. The rearrangement joins TRBV7-3 to TRBJ2-1; D may be TRBD2 (6 bases). This CDR3 region has 15 residues. V lost 0 bases and J 6 bases, leaving 12 bases between the germline ends. CDR1 and CDR2 (germline): SGHTA, FQGTGA. This CDR3 is CASSLTSGGGNEQFF. The CDR3, as DNA: TGTGCCAGCAGCTTAACTAGCGGCGGAGGCAATGAGCAGTTCTTC.